These 2 T cell receptor beta chains came from one sample sequenced in a study of T cells in localized non-small cell lung cancer. The method was immunoSEQ multiplex PCR; TCRdb's version includes in-frame clones alone and lacks a portion of them. The data contain about 43,000 clones, about 91% of them singletons. Sequencing was performed on PBMCs, taken before any cancer treatment. All receptors come from a woman aged 35 to 70 with stage II lung adenocarcinoma.

This sequence joins TRBV2 and TRBJ1-2; D is uncertain. V shed 6 bases and J shed 3 bases, with 11 bases lying between them. In germline, CDR1 is SNHLY, CDR2 FYNNEI. The CDR3 spans 13 residues. Here the CDR3 DNA reads TGTGCCAGCAGCCGAGAAAGGGACTATGGCTACACCTTC. It specifies CASSRERDYGYTF. The variable domain in full, with the rest retrieved from reference TRBV2 and TRBJ1-2, is EPEVTQTPSHQVTQMGQEVILRCVPISNHLYFYWYRQILGQKVEFLVSFYNNEISEKSEIFDDQFSVERPDGSNFTLKIRSTKLEDSAMYFCASSRERDYGYTFGSGTRLTVV.

V gene TRBV2 combines with J gene TRBJ2-1; possible D gene TRBD1, 5 bases. V lost 5 bases to trimming and J lost 9 bases, with 20 bases between them. This CDR3 region has 15 residues. The germline CDR1 and CDR2 sequences are SNHLY and FYNNEI. CDR3 sequence: CASSSDSRAKGEQFF. CDR3 sequence (DNA): TGTGCCAGCAGTTCCGACAGTCGAGCTAAGGGTGAGCAGTTCTTC. Together with reference TRBV2 and TRBJ2-1, the CDR3 gives the full variable domain: EPEVTQTPSHQVTQMGQEVILRCVPISNHLYFYWYRQILGQKVEFLVSFYNNEISEKSEIFDDQFSVERPDGSNFTLKIRSTKLEDSAMYFCASSSDSRAKGEQFFGPGTRLTVL.